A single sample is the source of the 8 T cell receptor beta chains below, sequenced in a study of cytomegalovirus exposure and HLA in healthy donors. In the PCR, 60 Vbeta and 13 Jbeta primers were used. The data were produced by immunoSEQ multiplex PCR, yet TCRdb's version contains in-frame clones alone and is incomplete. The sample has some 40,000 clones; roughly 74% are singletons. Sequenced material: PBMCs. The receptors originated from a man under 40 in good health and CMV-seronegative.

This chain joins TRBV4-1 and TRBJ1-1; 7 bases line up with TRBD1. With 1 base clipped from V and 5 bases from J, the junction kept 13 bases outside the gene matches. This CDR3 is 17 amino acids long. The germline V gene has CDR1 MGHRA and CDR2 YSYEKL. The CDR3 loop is CASSQGYQGGEGTEAFF. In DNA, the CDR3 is TGCGCCAGCAGCCAAGGGTACCAGGGGGGCGAAGGGACTGAAGCTTTCTTT.

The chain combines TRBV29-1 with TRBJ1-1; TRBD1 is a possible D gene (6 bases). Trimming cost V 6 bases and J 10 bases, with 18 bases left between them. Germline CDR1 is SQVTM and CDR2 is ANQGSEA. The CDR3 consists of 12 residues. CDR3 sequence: CSVATGGGGAFF. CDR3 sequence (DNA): TGCAGCGTCGCCACGGGGGGCGGGGGAGCTTTCTTT. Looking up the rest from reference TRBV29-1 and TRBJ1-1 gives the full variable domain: SAVISQKPSRDICQRGTSLTIQCQVDSQVTMMFWYRQQPGQSLTLIATANQGSEATYESGFVIDKFPISRPNLTFSTLTVSNMSPEDSSIYLCSVATGGGGAFFGQGTRLTVV.

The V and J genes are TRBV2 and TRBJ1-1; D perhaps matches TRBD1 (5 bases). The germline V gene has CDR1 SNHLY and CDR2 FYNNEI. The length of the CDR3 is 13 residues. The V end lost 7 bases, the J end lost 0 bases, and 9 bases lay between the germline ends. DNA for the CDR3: TGTGCCAGCATTTCAGGGCTGAACACTGAAGCTTTCTTT. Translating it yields CASISGLNTEAFF.

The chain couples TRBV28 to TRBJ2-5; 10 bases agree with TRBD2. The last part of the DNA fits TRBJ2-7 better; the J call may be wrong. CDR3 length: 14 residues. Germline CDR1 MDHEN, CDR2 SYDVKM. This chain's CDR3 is CASRAGGRLYEQYF. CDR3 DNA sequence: TGTGCCAGCAGAGCGGGAGGGAGACTCTACGAGCAGTACTTC.

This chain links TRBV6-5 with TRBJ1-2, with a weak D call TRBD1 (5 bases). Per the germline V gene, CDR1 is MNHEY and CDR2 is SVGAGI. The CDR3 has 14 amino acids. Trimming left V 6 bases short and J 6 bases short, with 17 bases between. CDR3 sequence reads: CASRDPPKGDGYTF. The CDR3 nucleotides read TGTGCCAGCAGGGACCCCCCGAAAGGGGATGGCTACACCTTC.

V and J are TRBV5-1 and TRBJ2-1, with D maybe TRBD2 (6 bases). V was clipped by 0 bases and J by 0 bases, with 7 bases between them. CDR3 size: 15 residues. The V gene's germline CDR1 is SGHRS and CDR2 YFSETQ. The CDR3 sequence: CASSLAGDSYNEQFF. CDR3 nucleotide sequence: TGCGCCAGCAGCTTGGCGGGGGACTCCTACAATGAGCAGTTCTTC.

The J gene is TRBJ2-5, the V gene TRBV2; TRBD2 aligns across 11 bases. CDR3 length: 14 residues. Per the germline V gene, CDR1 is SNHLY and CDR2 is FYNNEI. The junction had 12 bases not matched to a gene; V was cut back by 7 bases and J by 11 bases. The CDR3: CASNSGLAGGEQYF. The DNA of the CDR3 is TGTGCCAGCAACTCGGGGCTAGCGGGAGGAGAGCAGTACTTC.

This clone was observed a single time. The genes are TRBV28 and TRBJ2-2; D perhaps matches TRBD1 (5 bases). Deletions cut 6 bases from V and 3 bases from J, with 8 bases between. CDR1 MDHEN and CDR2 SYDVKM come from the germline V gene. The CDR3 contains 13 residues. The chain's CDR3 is CASSSGYTGELFF. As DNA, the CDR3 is TGTGCCAGCAGCTCAGGGTACACCGGGGAGCTGTTTTTT.